This T cell receptor beta chain appears in the sequencing data of a study of cytomegalovirus exposure and HLA in healthy donors. At the level of the study: The roughly 130 validation repertoires used the same platform as the roughly 670 first-cohort repertoires (as reported by a later analysis).

Sequencing used immunoSEQ multiplex PCR; TCRdb keeps in-frame clones, though not all of them. The table has 80,000 or so clones, approximately 95% seen once; the top ten hold 0.69%. CDR3 size: 16 residues. Germline V lookup: CDR1 SGHTA, CDR2 FQGNSA. V lost 4 bases to trimming and J lost 4 bases; unmatched junction nucleotides: 11. Study observations and caveats: TCR sequences were mostly rare, though some public TCRs occurred in many donors.

The donors formed part of the roughly 120-subject validation cohort, distinct from the roughly 640-subject first cohort. To note about this clone: Its target is not known.

This TCR came from a woman aged 18-35 years in good health and CMV-seronegative. The rearrangement joins TRBV7-2 to TRBJ2-7; 9 nucleotides agree with TRBD2. Sequenced input: PBMCs. The DNA of the CDR3 is TGTGCCAGCAGCTCCGGGACTAGCCTCAAGGGGTACGAGCAGTACTTC. This translates into CASSSGTSLKGYEQYF.